This record looks at one T cell receptor (beta chain) sequence and its context. The data stem from a study of blood T cell repertoires in COVID-19. Study in general: Sites in the United States, Italy and Spain provided acute and convalescent COVID-19 samples. T cells, B-cell-depleted T cells, or PBMCs supplied cDNA or gDNA.

The length of the CDR3 is 15 residues. With 5 bases removed from V and 0 bases from J, the gap between germline ends came to 12 bases. Per germline, CDR1 MNHEY and CDR2 SVGAGI. Original methodology: Estimated nucleated cell counts came from reference gene primer amplification. Profiling relied on immunoSEQ multiplex PCR, and the TCRdb table lists in-frame clones only, not all of them. The V and J calls and clone size are taken from that table; D and trimming were inferred from the DNA. The sample has under 95,000 clones, 75% to 85% seen once. This TCR derives from a man aged 50 or older with COVID-19, enrolled during active disease. The chain combines TRBV6-5 with TRBJ2-3, with D unresolved. The sequencing input was peripheral blood. The CDR3 is CASSPTVSSTDTQYF. The CDR3 nucleotides are TGTGCCAGCAGTCCGACTGTCTCTAGCACAGATACGCAGTATTTT.